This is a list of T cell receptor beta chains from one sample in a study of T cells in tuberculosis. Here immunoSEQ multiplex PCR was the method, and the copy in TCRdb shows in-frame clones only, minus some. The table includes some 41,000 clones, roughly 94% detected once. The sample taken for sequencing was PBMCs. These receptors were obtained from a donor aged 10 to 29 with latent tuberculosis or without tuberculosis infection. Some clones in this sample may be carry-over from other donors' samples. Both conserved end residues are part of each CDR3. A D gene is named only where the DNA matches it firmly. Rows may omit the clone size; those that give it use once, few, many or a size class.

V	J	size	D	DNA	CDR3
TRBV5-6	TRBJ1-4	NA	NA	TGTGCCAGCAGCTTGGGTCAGCGGGCGGCTAATGAAAAACTGTTTTTT	CASSLGQRAANEKLFF
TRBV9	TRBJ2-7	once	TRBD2	TGTGCCAGCAGCCCCGGGGGGGTCTACGAGCAGTACTTC	CASSPGGVYEQYF
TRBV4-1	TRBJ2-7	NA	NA	TGCGCCAGCAGCCAAGATCTGGCCTCTTACTACGAGCAGTACTTC	CASSQDLASYYEQYF
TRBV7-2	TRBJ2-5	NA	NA	TGTGCCAGCAGCTTAGTTGTAGACAAAGAGACCCAGTACTTC	CASSLVVDKETQYF
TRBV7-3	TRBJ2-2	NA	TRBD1	TGTGCCAGCAGCCCCGTCAGGGGGCCCGGGGAGCTGTTTTTT	CASSPVRGPGELFF
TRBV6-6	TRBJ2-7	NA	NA	TGTGCCAGCAGTTACTCAGGAGACAGGGAGCAGTACTTC	CASSYSGDREQYF
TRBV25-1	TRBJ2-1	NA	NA	TGTGCCAGCAGCTCGAGCGGGCCATCCTACAATGAGCAGTTCTTC	CASSSSGPSYNEQFF
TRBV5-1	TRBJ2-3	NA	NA	TGCGCCAGCAGCTCGTCCGTAGCGGATTCTAGCACAGATACGCAGTATTTT	CASSSSVADSSTDTQYF
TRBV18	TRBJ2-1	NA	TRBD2	TGTGCCAGCTCCCAACTCAGGGGGCAAGCGGGAGGGCCAAACAATGAGCAGTTCTTC	CASSQLRGQAGGPNNEQFF
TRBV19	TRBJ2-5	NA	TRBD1	TGTGCCAGTAGCCGGACAGGGGACGGGGGGGAGACCCAGTACTTC	CASSRTGDGGETQYF
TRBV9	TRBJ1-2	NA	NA	TGTGCCAGCAGCGACCTCCAGGTGGGAGGGGCCAACTATGGCTACACCTTC	CASSDLQVGGANYGYTF
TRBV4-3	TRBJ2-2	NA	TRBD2	TGCGCCAGCAGCCAAGAGGTTAAGGAGCGGGAAGACACCGGGGAGCTGTTTTTT	CASSQEVKEREDTGELFF
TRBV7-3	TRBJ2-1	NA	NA	TGTGCCAGCAGCTTAACTGGCGGCAGCTCCTACAATGAGCAGTTCTTC	CASSLTGGSSYNEQFF